Below, 5 T cell receptor beta chains from the same sample are listed, as sequenced in a study of CD8 T cells in ankylosing spondylitis. Each CDR3 protein is one row after TCRdb ran MiXCR on the 5' RACE reads. The sample carries roughly 200,000 distinct CDR3 sequences, around 13% recorded once. The sequencing input was blood, either unsorted or a sorted T cell fraction (not recorded which). Every receptor here comes from a male donor with ankylosing spondylitis or in good health (not recorded which).

This clonotype was detected only a few times. The chain carries TRBV27 and TRBJ1-1; D is perhaps TRBD1 (6 bases). Trimming took 5 bases from V and 5 from J, leaving 12 bases between them. Per the germline V gene, CDR1 is MNHEY and CDR2 is SMNVEV (reference sequence). The CDR3 covers 13 residues. The CDR3 DNA reads as TGTGCCAGCAGTCTACAGGGTTGGACTGAAGCTTTCTTT. This sequence encodes CASSLQGWTEAFF.

This clonotype was found a few times. The chain carries TRBV6-1 and TRBJ2-1, with 10 bases matching TRBD2. Germline values: CDR1 MNHNS, CDR2 SASEGT. The CDR3 spans 15 residues. The V gene end was trimmed by 6 bases and the J gene end by 2 bases; junction bases not matched to a gene: 4. CDR3 sequence (DNA): TGTGCCAGCAGGACTAGCGGGCACACCTACAATGAGCAGTTCTTC. Its translation: CASRTSGHTYNEQFF.

This clonotype was counted only a few times. The rearrangement uses TRBV27 and TRBJ2-1; 12 bases map to TRBD2. This CDR3 has 16 residues. Germline-derived CDR1 and CDR2 are MNHEY and SMNVEV (reference sequence). V was pared by 5 bases and J by 6 bases, with 8 bases of the junction left unmatched. The CDR3 is CASSHLLAGGPNEQFF. The DNA of the CDR3 is TGTGCCAGCAGTCACCTTCTAGCGGGAGGGCCCAATGAGCAGTTCTTC.

A few counts support this clonotype. This chain uses TRBV6-1 with TRBJ2-7; the D is unclear. This CDR3 region has 13 residues. V was pared by 6 bases and J by 2 bases, with 11 bases between. The germline CDR1 and CDR2 sequences are MNHNS and SASEGT. The CDR3 loop is CASRETPTYEQYF. DNA of the CDR3: TGTGCCAGCAGGGAGACACCTACCTACGAGCAGTACTTC.

This clonotype was seen just once. The CDR3 loop reads CASSRWEGASNTGELFF. The CDR3 region has the DNA TGTGCCAGCAGCCGCTGGGAGGGGGCCTCGAACACCGGGGAGCTGTTTTTT. The J gene is TRBJ2-2, the V gene TRBV7-9, with D perhaps being TRBD1 or TRBD2 (7 bases each). Germline CDR1 is SEHNR and CDR2 is FQNEAQ (reference sequence). Trimming cost V 5 bases and J 0 bases, with 16 bases left between them. The length of the CDR3 is 17 residues.